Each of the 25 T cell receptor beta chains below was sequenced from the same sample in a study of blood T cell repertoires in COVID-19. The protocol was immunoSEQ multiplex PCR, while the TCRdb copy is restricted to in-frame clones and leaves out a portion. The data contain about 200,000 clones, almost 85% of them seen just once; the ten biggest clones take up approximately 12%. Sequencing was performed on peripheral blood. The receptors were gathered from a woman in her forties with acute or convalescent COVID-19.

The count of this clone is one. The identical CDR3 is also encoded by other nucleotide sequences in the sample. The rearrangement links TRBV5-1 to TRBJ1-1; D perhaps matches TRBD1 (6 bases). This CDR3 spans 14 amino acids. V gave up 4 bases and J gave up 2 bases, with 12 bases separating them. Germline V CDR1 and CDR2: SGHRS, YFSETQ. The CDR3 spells CASSPDRLNTEAFF. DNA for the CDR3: TGCGCCAGCAGCCCGGACAGACTTAACACTGAAGCTTTCTTT.

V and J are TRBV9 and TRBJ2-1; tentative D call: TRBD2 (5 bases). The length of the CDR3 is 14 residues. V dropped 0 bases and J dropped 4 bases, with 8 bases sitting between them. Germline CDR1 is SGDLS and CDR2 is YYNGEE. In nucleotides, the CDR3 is TGTGCCAGCAGCGTAGGTGGCGGGTACAATGAGCAGTTCTTC. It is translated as CASSVGGGYNEQFF.

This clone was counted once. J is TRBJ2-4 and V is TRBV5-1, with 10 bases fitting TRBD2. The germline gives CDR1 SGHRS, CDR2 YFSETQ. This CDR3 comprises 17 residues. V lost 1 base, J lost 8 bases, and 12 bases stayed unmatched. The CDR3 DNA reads TGCGCCAGCAGCTTGACTCCCGCCGGGACTAGCGTAGACATTCAGTACTTC. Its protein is CASSLTPAGTSVDIQYF.

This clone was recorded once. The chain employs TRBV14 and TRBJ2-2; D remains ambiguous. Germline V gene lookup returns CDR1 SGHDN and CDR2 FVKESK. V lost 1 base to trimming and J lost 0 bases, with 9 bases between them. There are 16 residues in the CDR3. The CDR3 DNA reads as TGTGCCAGCAGCCAAGTGCAGGATTCGAACACCGGGGAGCTGTTTTTT. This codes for CASSQVQDSNTGELFF.

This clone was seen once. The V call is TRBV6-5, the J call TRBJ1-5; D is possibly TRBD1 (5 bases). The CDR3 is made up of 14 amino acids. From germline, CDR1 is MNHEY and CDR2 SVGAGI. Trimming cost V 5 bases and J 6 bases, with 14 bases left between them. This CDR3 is CASSPPRGPQPQHF. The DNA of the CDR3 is TGTGCCAGCAGTCCCCCTAGGGGTCCTCAGCCCCAGCATTTT.

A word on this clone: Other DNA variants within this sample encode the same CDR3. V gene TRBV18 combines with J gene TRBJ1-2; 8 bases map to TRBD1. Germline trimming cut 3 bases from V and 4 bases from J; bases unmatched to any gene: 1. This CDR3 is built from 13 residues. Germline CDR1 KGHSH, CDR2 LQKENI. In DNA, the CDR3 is TGTGCCAGCTCACCCGACAGGGGCTATGGCTACACCTTC. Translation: CASSPDRGYGYTF.

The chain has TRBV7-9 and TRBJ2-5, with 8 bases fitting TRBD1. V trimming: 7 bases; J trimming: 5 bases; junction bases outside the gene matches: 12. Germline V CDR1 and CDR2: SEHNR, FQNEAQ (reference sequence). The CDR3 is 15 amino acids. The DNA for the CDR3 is TGTGCCAGCAACGAGGGACAGGACGAAGCGGAGACCCAGTACTTC. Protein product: CASNEGQDEAETQYF.

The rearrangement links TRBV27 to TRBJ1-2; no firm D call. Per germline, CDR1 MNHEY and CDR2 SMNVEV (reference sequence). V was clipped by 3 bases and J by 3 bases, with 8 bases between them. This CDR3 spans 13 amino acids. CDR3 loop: CASSLQADYGYTF. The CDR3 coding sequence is TGTGCCAGCAGTTTGCAGGCCGACTATGGCTACACCTTC.

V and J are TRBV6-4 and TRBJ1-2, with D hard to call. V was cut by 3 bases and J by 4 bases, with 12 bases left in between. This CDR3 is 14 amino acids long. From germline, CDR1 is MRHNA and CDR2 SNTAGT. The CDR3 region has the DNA TGTGCCAGCAGTGAAGATGGAGGGAGCTATGGCTACACCTTC. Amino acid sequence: CASSEDGGSYGYTF.

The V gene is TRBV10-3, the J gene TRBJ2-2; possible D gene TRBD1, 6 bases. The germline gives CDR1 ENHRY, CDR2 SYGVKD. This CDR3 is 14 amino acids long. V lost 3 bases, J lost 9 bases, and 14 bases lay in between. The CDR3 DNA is TGTGCCATCAGTGACACGTCAGGGGACCGGGAGCTGTTTTTT. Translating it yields CAISDTSGDRELFF.

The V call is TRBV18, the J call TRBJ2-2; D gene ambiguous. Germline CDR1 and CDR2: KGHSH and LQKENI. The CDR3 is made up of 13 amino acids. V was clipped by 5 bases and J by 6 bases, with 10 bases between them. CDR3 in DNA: TGTGCCAGCTCAGGCGGAAATGCCGGGGAGCTGTTTTTT. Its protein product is CASSGGNAGELFF.

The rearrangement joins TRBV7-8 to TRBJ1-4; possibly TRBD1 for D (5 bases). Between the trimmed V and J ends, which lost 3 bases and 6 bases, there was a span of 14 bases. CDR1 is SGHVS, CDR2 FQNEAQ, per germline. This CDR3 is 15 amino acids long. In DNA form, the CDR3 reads TGTGCCAGCAGCTTGTGGACGGGGACTGATGAAAAACTGTTTTTT. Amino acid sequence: CASSLWTGTDEKLFF.

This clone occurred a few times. The CDR3 sequence: CASSPRRGHNEQFF. CDR3 DNA: TGTGCCAGCAGCCCCCGGCGGGGCCACAATGAGCAGTTCTTC. This rearrangement joins TRBV13 to TRBJ2-1; a weak D match, TRBD2 (6 bases). Between the trimmed V and J ends, which lost 5 bases and 5 bases, there was a span of 13 bases. The germline V gene encodes CDR1 PRHDT and CDR2 FYEKMQ (reference sequence). The CDR3 extends over 14 amino acids.

The chain's CDR3 is CASSYSAGGKNTEAFF. In DNA, the CDR3 is TGTGCCAGCAGTTACTCGGCAGGGGGTAAGAACACTGAAGCTTTCTTT. The chain links TRBV6-5 to TRBJ1-1; 7 nucleotides align to TRBD1. This CDR3 is built from 16 residues. From germline, CDR1 is MNHEY and CDR2 SVGAGI. V lost 0 bases and J lost 1; bases outside the gene matches: 5.

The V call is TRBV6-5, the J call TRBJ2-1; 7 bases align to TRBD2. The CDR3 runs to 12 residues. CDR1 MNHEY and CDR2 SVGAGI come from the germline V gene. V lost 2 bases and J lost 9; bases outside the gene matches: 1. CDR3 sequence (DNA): TGTGCCAGCAGTTACGGGGGGGTTGAGCAGTTCTTC. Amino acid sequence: CASSYGGVEQFF.

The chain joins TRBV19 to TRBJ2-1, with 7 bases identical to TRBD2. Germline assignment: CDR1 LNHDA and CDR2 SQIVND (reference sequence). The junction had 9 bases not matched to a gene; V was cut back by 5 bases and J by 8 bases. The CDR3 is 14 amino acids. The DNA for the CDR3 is TGTGCCAGTAGTGTCCGGGACTACCGCCATGAGCAGTTCTTC. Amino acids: CASSVRDYRHEQFF.

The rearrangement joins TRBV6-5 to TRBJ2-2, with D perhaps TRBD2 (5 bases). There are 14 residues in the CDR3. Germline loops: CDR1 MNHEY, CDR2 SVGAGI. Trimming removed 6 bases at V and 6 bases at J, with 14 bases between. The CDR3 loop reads CASSAGLNPGELFF. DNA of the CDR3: TGTGCCAGCAGCGCCGGACTGAATCCCGGGGAGCTGTTTTTT.

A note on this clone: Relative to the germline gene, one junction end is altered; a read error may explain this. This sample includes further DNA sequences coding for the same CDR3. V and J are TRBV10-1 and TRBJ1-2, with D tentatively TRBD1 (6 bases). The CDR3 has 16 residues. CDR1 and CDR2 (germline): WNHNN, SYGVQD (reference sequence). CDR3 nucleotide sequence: TGCGCCAGCAGTGAGTCGGCTTCGGGGGGCGCGGATGGTTACACCTTC. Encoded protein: CASSESASGGADGYTF.

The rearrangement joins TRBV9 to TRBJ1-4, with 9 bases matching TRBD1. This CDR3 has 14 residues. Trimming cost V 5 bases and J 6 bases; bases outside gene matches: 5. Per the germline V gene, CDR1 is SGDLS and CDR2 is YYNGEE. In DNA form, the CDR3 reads TGTGCCAGCAGTCCCGGGACAGGGCATGAAAAACTGTTTTTT. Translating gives CASSPGTGHEKLFF. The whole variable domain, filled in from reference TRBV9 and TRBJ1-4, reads DSGVTQTPKHLITATGQRVTLRCSPRSGDLSVYWYQQSLDQGLQFLIQYYNGEERAKGNILERFSAQQFPDLHSELNLSSLELGDSALYFCASSPGTGHEKLFFGSGTQLSVL.

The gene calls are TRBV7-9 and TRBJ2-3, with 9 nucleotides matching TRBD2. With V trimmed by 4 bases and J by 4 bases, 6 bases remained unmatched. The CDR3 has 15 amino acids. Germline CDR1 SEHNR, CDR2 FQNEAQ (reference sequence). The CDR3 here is CASSSGLAVSDTQYF. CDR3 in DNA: TGTGCCAGCAGCTCGGGACTAGCTGTGTCAGATACGCAGTATTTT. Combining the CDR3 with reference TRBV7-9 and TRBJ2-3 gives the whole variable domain DTGVSQNPRHKITKRGQNVTFRCDPISEHNRLYWYRQTLGQGPEFLTYFQNEAQLEKSRLLSDRFSAERPKGSFSTLEIQRTEQGDSAMYLCASSSGLAVSDTQYFGPGTRLTVL.

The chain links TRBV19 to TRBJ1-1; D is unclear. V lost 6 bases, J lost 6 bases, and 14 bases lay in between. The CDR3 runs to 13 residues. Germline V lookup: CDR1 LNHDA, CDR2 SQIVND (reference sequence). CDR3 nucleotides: TGTGCCAGTAGCGTCGGAGGTTCCGCTGAAGCTTTCTTT. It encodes CASSVGGSAEAFF.

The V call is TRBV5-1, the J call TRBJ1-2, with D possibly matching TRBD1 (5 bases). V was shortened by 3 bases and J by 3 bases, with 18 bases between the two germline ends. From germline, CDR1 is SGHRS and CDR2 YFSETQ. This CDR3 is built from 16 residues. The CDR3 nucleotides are TGCGCCAGCAGCTCCTTGGGGGGGACGTCGTACTATGGCTACACCTTC. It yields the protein CASSSLGGTSYYGYTF.

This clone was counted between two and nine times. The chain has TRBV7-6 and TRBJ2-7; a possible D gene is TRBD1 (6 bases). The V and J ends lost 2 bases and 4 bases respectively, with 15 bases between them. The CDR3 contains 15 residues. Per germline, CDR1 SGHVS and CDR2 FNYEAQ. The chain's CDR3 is CASSLRGLGTYEQYF. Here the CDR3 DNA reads TGTGCCAGCAGCTTAAGAGGGTTGGGGACATACGAGCAGTACTTC.

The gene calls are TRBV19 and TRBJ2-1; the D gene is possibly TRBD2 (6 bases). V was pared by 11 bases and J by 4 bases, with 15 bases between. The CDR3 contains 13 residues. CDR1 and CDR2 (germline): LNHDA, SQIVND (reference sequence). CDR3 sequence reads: CARLRDSYNEQFF. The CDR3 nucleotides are TGTGCCCGCCTCCGGGACTCATACAATGAGCAGTTCTTC. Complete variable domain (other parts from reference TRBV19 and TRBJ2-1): DGGITQSPKYLFRKEGQNVTLSCEQNLNHDAMYWYRQDPGQGLRLIYYSQIVNDFQKGDIAEGYSVSREKKESFPLTVTSAQKNPTAFYLCARLRDSYNEQFFGPGTRLTVL.

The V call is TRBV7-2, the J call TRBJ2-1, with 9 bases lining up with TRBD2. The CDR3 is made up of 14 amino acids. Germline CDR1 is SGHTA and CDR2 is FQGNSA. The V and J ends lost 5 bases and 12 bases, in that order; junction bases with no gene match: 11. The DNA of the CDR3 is TGTGCCAGCAGCCTTCCATACTCGACTAGCGGGCAGTTCTTC. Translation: CASSLPYSTSGQFF.